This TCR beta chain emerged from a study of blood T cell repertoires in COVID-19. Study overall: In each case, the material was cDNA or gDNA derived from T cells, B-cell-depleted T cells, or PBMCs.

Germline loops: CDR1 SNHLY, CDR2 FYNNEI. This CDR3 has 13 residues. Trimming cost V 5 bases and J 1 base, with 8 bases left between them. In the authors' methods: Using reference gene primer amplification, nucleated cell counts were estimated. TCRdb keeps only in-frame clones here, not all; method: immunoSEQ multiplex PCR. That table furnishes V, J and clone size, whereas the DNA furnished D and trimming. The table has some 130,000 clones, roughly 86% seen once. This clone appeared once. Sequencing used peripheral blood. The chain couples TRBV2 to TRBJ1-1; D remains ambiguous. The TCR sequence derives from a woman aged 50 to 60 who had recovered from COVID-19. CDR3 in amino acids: CASSLGGNTEAFF. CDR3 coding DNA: TGTGCCAGCAGTTTAGGAGGGAACACTGAAGCTTTCTTT. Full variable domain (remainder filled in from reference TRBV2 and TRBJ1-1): EPEVTQTPSHQVTQMGQEVILRCVPISNHLYFYWYRQILGQKVEFLVSFYNNEISEKSEIFDDQFSVERPDGSNFTLKIRSTKLEDSAMYFCASSLGGNTEAFFGQGTRLTVV.